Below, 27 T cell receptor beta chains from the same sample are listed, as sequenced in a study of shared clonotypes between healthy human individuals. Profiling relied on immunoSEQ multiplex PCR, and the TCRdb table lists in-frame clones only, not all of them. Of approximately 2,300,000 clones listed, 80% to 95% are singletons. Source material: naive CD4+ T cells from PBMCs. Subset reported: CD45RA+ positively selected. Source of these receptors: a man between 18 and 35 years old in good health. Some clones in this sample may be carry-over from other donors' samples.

CDR3 sequence: CASSDPRGARSYEQYF. The CDR3 nucleotides are TGTGCCAGCAGTGATCCCCGGGGGGCTCGGTCCTACGAGCAGTACTTC. V usage is TRBV28 and J usage is TRBJ2-7; D is possibly TRBD2 (7 bases). Trimming took off 5 bases at V and 1 base at J, with 18 bases between the two ends. The CDR3 loop spans 16 amino acids. Germline CDR1 MDHEN, CDR2 SYDVKM.

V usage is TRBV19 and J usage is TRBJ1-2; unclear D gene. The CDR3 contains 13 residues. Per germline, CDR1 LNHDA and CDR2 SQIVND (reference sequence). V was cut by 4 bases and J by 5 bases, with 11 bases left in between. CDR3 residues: CASSTPPGYGYTF. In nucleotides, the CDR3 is TGTGCCAGTAGTACGCCTCCGGGTTATGGCTACACCTTC.

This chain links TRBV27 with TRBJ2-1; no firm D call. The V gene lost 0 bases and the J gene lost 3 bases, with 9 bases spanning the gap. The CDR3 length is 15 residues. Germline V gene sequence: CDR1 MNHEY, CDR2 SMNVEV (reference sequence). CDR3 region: CASSLSPADYNEQFF. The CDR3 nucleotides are TGTGCCAGCAGTTTATCCCCCGCGGACTACAATGAGCAGTTCTTC.

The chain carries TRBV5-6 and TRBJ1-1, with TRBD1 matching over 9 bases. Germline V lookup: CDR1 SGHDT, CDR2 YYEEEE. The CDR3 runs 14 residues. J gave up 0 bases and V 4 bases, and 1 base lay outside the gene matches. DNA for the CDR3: TGTGCCAGCAGCAGACAGGGGGTGAACACTGAAGCTTTCTTT. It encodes CASSRQGVNTEAFF.

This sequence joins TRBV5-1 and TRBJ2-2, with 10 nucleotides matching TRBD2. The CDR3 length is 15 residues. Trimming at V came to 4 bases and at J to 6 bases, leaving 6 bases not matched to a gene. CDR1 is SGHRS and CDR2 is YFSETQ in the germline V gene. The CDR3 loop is CASSAQAGGPGELFF. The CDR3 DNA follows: TGCGCCAGCAGCGCCCAAGCGGGAGGGCCCGGGGAGCTGTTTTTT.

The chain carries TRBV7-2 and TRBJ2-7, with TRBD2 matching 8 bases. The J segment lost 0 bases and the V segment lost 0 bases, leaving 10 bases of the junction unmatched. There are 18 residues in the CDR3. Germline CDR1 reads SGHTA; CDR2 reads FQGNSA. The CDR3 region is CASSLATIMSGSSYEQYF. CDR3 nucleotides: TGTGCCAGCAGCTTAGCTACGATCATGAGCGGGAGCTCCTACGAGCAGTACTTC. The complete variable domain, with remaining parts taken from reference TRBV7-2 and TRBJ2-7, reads GAGVSQSPSNKVTEKGKDVELRCDPISGHTALYWYRQSLGQGLEFLIYFQGNSAPDKSGLPSDRFSAERTGGSVSTLTIQRTQQEDSAVYLCASSLATIMSGSSYEQYFGPGTRLTVT.

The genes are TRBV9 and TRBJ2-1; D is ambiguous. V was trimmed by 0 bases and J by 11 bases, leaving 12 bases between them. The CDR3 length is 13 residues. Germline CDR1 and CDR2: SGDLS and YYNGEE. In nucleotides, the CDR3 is TGTGCCAGCAGCGTAGTTATTGGAGACAAGCAGTTCTTC. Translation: CASSVVIGDKQFF.

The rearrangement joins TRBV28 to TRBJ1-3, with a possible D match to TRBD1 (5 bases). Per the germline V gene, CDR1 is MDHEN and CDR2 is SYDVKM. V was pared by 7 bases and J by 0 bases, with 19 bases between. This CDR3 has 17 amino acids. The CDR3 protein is CASTSAGRRSSGNTIYF. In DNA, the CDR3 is TGTGCCAGCACCTCCGCAGGGCGGCGAAGCTCTGGAAACACCATATATTTT.

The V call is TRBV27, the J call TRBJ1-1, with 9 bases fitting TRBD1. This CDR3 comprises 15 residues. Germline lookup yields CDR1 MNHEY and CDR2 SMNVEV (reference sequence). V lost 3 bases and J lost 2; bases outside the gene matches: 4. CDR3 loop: CASSFDRGANTEAFF. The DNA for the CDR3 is TGTGCCAGCAGTTTCGACAGGGGGGCAAACACTGAAGCTTTCTTT.

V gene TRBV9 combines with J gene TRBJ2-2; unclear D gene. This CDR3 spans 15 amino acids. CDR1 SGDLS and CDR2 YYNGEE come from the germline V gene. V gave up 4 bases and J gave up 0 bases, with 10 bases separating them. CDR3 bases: TGTGCCAGCAGCCTTAATGCGGCGAACACCGGGGAGCTGTTTTTT. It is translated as CASSLNAANTGELFF. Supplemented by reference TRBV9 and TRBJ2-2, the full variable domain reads DSGVTQTPKHLITATGQRVTLRCSPRSGDLSVYWYQQSLDQGLQFLIQYYNGEERAKGNILERFSAQQFPDLHSELNLSSLELGDSALYFCASSLNAANTGELFFGEGSRLTVL.

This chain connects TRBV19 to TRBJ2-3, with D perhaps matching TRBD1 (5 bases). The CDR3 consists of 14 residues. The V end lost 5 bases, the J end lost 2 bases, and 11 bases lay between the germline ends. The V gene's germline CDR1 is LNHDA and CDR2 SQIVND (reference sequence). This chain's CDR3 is CASSSRQNTDTQYF. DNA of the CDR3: TGTGCCAGTAGTTCCCGACAGAACACAGATACGCAGTATTTT.

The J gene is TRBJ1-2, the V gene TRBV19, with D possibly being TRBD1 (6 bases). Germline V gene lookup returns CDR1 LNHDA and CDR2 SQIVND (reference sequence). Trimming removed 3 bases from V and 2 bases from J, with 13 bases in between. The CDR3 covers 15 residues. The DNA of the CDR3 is TGTGCCAGTAGTATTCTGGGCAGGGGAAACTATGGCTACACCTTC. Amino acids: CASSILGRGNYGYTF.

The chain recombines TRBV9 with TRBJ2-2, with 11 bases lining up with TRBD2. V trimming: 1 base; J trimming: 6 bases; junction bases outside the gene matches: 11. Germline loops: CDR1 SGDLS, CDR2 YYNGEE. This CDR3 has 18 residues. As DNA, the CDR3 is TGTGCCAGCAGCGTAACATCCTCCGGGACTAGCGGCCCCGGGGAGCTGTTTTTT. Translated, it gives CASSVTSSGTSGPGELFF.

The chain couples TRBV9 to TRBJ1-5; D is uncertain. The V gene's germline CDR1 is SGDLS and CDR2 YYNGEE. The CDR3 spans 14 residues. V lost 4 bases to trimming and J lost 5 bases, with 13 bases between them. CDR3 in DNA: TGTGCCAGCAGCTTCCGGGGAGGCGATCAGCCCCAGCATTTT. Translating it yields CASSFRGGDQPQHF.

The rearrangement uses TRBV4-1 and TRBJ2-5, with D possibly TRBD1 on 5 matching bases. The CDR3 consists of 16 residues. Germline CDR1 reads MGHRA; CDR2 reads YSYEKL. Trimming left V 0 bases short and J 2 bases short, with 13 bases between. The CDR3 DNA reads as TGCGCCAGCAGCCAAGATTTGGGTAGGGGTCAAGAGACCCAGTACTTC. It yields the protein CASSQDLGRGQETQYF.

Here the CDR3 reads CASSPLRGDRGPFLYF. In DNA, the CDR3 is TGTGCCAGTAGTCCACTACGGGGGGACAGGGGGCCGTTTTTGTATTTT. The chain has TRBV19 and TRBJ2-3, with 12 bases aligning to TRBD1. This CDR3 contains 16 residues. The germline gives CDR1 LNHDA, CDR2 SQIVND (reference sequence). J was trimmed by 14 bases and V by 5 bases; bases with no gene match: 17.

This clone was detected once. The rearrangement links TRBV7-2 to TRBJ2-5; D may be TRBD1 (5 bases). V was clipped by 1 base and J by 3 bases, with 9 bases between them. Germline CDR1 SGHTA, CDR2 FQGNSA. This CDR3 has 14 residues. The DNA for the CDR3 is TGTGCCAGCAGCTTAGTTACCAGGGAAGAGACCCAGTACTTC. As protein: CASSLVTREETQYF.

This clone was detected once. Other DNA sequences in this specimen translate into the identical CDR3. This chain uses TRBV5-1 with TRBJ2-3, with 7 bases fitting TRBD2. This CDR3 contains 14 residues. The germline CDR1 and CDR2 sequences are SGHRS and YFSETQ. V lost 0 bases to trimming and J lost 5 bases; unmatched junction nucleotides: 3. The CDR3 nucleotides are TGCGCCAGCAGCTTGGGGACTAGGGGAGATACGCAGTATTTT. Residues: CASSLGTRGDTQYF.

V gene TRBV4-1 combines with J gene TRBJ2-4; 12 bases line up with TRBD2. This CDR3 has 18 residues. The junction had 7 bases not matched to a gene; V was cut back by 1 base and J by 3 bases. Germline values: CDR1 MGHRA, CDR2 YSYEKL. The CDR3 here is CASSQGRLAGEVKNIQYF. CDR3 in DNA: TGCGCCAGCAGCCAAGGGCGACTAGCGGGAGAGGTCAAAAACATTCAGTACTTC.

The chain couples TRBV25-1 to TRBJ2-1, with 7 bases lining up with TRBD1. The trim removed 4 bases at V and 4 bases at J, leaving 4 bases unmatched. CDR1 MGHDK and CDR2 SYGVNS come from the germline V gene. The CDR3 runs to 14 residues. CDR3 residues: CASSGQGFYNEQFF. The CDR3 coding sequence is TGTGCCAGCAGTGGACAGGGTTTTTACAATGAGCAGTTCTTC.

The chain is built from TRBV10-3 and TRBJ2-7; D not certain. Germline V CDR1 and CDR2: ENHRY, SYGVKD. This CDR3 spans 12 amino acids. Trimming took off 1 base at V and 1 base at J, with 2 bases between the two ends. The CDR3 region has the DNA TGTGCCATCAGTGAGTTATCCTACGAGCAGTACTTC. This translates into CAISELSYEQYF.

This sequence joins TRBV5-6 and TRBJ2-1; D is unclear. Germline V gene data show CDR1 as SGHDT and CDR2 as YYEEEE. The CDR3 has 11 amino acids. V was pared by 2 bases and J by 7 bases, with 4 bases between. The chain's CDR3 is CASSFRNEQFF. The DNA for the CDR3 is TGTGCCAGCAGCTTTCGGAATGAGCAGTTCTTC.

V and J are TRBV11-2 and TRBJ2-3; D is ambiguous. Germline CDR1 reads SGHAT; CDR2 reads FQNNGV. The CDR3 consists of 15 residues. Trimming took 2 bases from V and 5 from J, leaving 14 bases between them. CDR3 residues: CASSLSNGGLDTQYF. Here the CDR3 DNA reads TGTGCCAGCAGCTTATCTAACGGTGGGTTAGATACGCAGTATTTT.

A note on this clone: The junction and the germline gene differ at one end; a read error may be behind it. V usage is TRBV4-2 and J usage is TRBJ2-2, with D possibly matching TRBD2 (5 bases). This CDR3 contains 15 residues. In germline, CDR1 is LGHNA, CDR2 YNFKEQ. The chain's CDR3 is CASSLLQMEHRGAVF. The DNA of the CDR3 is TGTGCCAGCAGCCTCTTACAAATGGAACACCGGGGAGCTGTTTTT.

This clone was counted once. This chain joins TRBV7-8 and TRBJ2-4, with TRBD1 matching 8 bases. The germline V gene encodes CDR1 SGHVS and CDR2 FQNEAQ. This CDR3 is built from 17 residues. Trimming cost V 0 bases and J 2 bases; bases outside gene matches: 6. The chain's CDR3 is CASSLARQGSTKNIQYF. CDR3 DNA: TGTGCCAGCAGCTTAGCTCGACAGGGGTCCACCAAAAACATTCAGTACTTC.

As DNA, the CDR3 is TGCGCCAGCAGCCCGGCGGGTGATGCTAGCGGGGGATACAATGAGCAGTTCTTC. Protein: CASSPAGDASGGYNEQFF. The rearrangement links TRBV5-1 to TRBJ2-1; 10 nucleotides match TRBD2. This CDR3 contains 18 residues. Germline V lookup: CDR1 SGHRS, CDR2 YFSETQ. J gave up 4 bases and V 4 bases, and 14 bases lay outside the gene matches. Full variable domain (outside the CDR3, taken from reference TRBV5-1 and TRBJ2-1): KAGVTQTPRYLIKTRGQQVTLSCSPISGHRSVSWYQQTPGQGLQFLFEYFSETQRNKGNFPGRFSGRQFSNSRSEMNVSTLELGDSALYLCASSPAGDASGGYNEQFFGPGTRLTVL.

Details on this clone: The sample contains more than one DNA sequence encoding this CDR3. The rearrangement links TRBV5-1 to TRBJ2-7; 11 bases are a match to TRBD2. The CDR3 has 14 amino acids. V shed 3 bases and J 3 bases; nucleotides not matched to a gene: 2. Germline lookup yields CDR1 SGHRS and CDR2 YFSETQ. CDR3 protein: CASSSTSGGYEQYF. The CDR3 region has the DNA TGCGCCAGCAGCTCAACTAGCGGGGGCTACGAGCAGTACTTC.